This entry features one T cell receptor (beta chain) sequence. The antigen is not known. The CDR3 carries no conserved terminal phenylalanine or tryptophan, so it likely arises from a read error. The sample belongs to a study of T cell repertoires in cytomegalovirus infection. Study-level results: Accumulated public TCR beta family frequency recognized individuals carrying CMV together with the relevant HLA.

MiXCR, run by TCRdb on the reads, gives a single entry per CDR3 protein. The table lists about 740,000 distinct CDR3 sequences, 35% of them singletons. From germline, CDR1 is MDHEN and CDR2 SYDVKM. The CDR3 loop spans 14 amino acids. With 3 bases clipped from V and 11 bases from J, the junction kept 4 bases outside the gene matches. The sequence was collected from a human donor in good health (CMV status not recorded). Some clones in this sample may be carry-over from other donors' samples. The material sequenced was PBMCs. The chain couples TRBV28 to TRBJ2-6; TRBD1 agrees at 10 bases. The CDR3 bases are TGTGCCAGCAGTTTCTCCGGGACAGGGGACGTCCTGACTTTA. Encoded protein: CASSFSGTGDVLTL.